The 5 T cell receptor beta chains below come from one sample, sequenced in a study of vaccination effects on CD4 cells after COVID-19. Generated by immunoSEQ multiplex PCR, the TCRdb table keeps only in-frame clones and is missing some. The sample contains about 38,000 clones, more than 60% of which appear only once. Before any sequencing was done, the ViraFEST assay used viral peptide pools to expand antigen-specific CD4+ T cells. Following culture for approximately ten days, CD4+ T cells were isolated. People in the vaccine group had not been infected with SARS-CoV-2 before, and their nucleocapsid antibodies were negative. These receptors have no known antigen. Sequenced here: CD4+ T cells from PBMCs cultured with SARS-CoV-2 spike peptides, sampled before COVID-19 vaccination. These TCRs come from a human donor who received a COVID-19 vaccine.

The V call is TRBV10-3, the J call TRBJ2-3; 14 bases line up with TRBD2. Germline loops: CDR1 ENHRY, CDR2 SYGVKD. Trimming took 6 bases from V and 0 from J; bases not matched to a gene: 5. CDR3 length: 17 amino acids. The CDR3 coding sequence is TGTGCCATCAGGGGGACTAGCGGGAGTGGGAGCACAGATACGCAGTATTTT. The encoded protein is CAIRGTSGSGSTDTQYF.

Sample share makes this clone medium-sized. The chain employs TRBV19 and TRBJ2-2; TRBD1 matches at 11 bases. Per the germline V gene, CDR1 is LNHDA and CDR2 is SQIVND (reference sequence). The CDR3 totals 17 residues. The V and J ends lost 5 bases and 1 base, in that order; junction bases with no gene match: 6. CDR3 in DNA: TGTGCCAGTAGTTCCCGGACAGGGGGCCGGAACACCGGGGAGCTGTTTTTT. It encodes CASSSRTGGRNTGELFF.

The V call is TRBV4-3, the J call TRBJ1-6; TRBD1 might be the D (6 bases). The CDR3 contains 14 residues. The ends were cut back, 0 bases at V and 10 bases at J, with 10 bases in the middle. CDR1 is LGHNA, CDR2 YSLEER, per germline. For the CDR3, the DNA is TGCGCCAGCAGCCAAGACCCAGGGGTCTCACCCCTCCACTTT. This codes for CASSQDPGVSPLHF.

The chain recombines TRBV7-9 with TRBJ2-5; D unclear. The CDR3 has 11 amino acids. V lost 2 bases, J lost 5 bases, and 3 bases lay in between. Germline V gene lookup returns CDR1 SEHNR and CDR2 FQNEAQ (reference sequence). CDR3 sequence reads: CASSLSETQYF. The CDR3 DNA follows: TGTGCCAGCAGCTTATCGGAGACCCAGTACTTC.

The sample holds one count of this clone. The CDR3 sequence: CASSYSDRGDQPQHF. The DNA of the CDR3 is TGTGCCAGCAGTTATTCCGACAGGGGTGATCAGCCCCAGCATTTT. The rearrangement joins TRBV6-2 or TRBV6-3 to TRBJ1-5, with 8 bases aligning to TRBD1. Trimming removed 3 bases from V and 5 bases from J; junction bases left unmatched: 6. Germline assignment: CDR1 MNHEY and CDR2 SVGEGT. This CDR3 spans 15 amino acids.